This T cell receptor (beta chain) was identified during a study of blood T cell repertoires in COVID-19 (TCRdb year 2020). Regarding the complete study: The collaborator samples originated in the United States, Italy and Spain and spanned the acute and convalescent phases of COVID-19. HLA class I and class II types, where available, came from metadata supplied by the sample provider rather than from assay-based typing. Samples came from the ongoing ImmuneRACE study (first 160 participants) plus 1,254 subjects from 6 global collaborators. The material from the prospective study consisted of cDNA or gDNA derived from T cells, B-cell-depleted T cells, or PBMCs. The dataset comprised deeply sampled blood TCRbeta repertoires from subjects exposed to, actively infected with, or recovered from COVID-19. The repertoires were released in a freely available public database meant as a resource for research on the immune response to SARS-CoV-2. Sample metadata almost always included a de-identified subject ID, COVID-19 status, age in years and sex. The investigation overall reported the following: The amount of clinical and demographic metadata varied by source and participant and was provided uncurated.

TCRbeta CDR3 regions were amplified from genomic DNA using the immunoSEQ Assay, a bias-controlled multiplex PCR. In the authors' own workflow: Within the assay, amplification of reference gene primers was used to estimate how many nucleated cells each sample contained. Sequence reads were collapsed and filtered to measure the absolute abundance of every unique TCRbeta CDR3 rearrangement. Productive Simpson clonality was computed per sample as the square root of Simpson's diversity index over productive rearrangements. TCRdb re-hosts the immuneACCESS table, in-frame sequences only. Its copies lack some clones; in the studies checked, an unresolved V gene accounts for under half of them, and the cause for the rest is not known. The DNA gave D and trimming, while V, J and clone size come from that table. The sample table shows tens of thousands of clones, and 80% to 90% are seen once. The ten most abundant clones make up 7% to 10% of the sample.

Each collaborating institution followed its own protocols to collect whole blood in K2EDTA tubes. For TCRbeta analysis, collaborator samples were shipped as frozen whole blood, as isolated PBMCs, or as DNA extracted from either sample type. From the cysteine through the phenylalanine, the CDR3 covers 16 amino acids. Solely the CDR3 DNA is kept, with 48 bases framed from the first base. As encoded in the germline V gene, CDR1 is SNHLY while CDR2 is FYNNEI. Clipping removes 3 bases from V and 4 bases from J, with 12 as the unmatched junction base count. With respect to this clone: No cognate antigen has been identified for it. No per-base quality is available; no much larger clone lies one base away.

The clonotype comes from a woman aged 70-85 years with active COVID-19. Sequencing was carried out using peripheral blood. The chain is encoded by TRBV2 joined to TRBJ2-7; 7 central nucleotides agree with TRBD1. The CDR3 region: CASSDFPTGKRYEQYF. The DNA reads TGTGCCAGCAGTGATTTCCCGACAGGGAAAAGGTACGAGCAGTACTTC.